This T cell receptor beta chain was captured in a study of blood T cell repertoires in COVID-19. Between the trimmed V and J ends, which lost 0 bases and 8 bases, there was a span of 10 bases. The CDR3 has 13 amino acids. Germline V lookup: CDR1 ENHRY, CDR2 SYGVKD. The repertoire was sequenced with immunoSEQ multiplex PCR; TCRdb's copy has only in-frame clones and lacks some. In the table there are about 39,000 clones, about 87% of which are singletons. Sample: peripheral blood. The rearrangement uses TRBV10-3 and TRBJ1-2; tentatively, D is TRBD1 (5 bases). The source is a man aged 45 to 65 with active or convalescent COVID-19. The CDR3 DNA is TGTGCCATCAGTGAGTCGAAGGGGCACGGCTACACCTTC. It codes for CAISESKGHGYTF.